Below, 28 T cell receptor beta chains from the same sample are listed, as sequenced in a study of tumor-infiltrating lymphocytes in localized non-small cell lung cancer. The protocol was immunoSEQ multiplex PCR, while the TCRdb copy is restricted to in-frame clones and leaves out a portion. The sample shows 7,000 or so clones, over 65% of them seen only once. What was sequenced was lung tumor tissue. These receptors were obtained from a human donor with non-small cell lung cancer.

The V call is TRBV11-1, the J call TRBJ2-1; the D is unclear. In germline, CDR1 is SGHAT, CDR2 FQDESV (reference sequence). CDR3 length equals 18 residues. V was shortened by 2 bases and J by 3 bases, with 20 bases between the two germline ends. CDR3 amino acids: CASSLFSETIKIYNEQFF. DNA of the CDR3: TGTGCCAGCAGCTTATTCTCCGAGACCATTAAGATCTACAATGAGCAGTTCTTC.

V is TRBV6-1 and J is TRBJ1-4; the D gene is possibly TRBD1 (5 bases). The V gene lost 2 bases and the J gene lost 4 bases, with 11 bases spanning the gap. This CDR3 has 15 residues. The germline V gene encodes CDR1 MNHNS and CDR2 SASEGT. The CDR3 is CASSEQAGINEKLFF. DNA for the CDR3: TGTGCCAGCAGTGAACAGGCAGGGATTAATGAAAAACTGTTTTTT.

V usage is TRBV29-1 and J usage is TRBJ1-2, with D possibly being TRBD1 (5 bases). V shed 3 bases and J shed 4 bases, with 15 bases lying between them. Germline CDR1 reads SQVTM; CDR2 reads ANQGSEA. The CDR3 extends over 14 amino acids. DNA of the CDR3: TGCAGCGTTGATTTTTCACAGGATGGCTATGGCTACACCTTC. This codes for CSVDFSQDGYGYTF.

This clone was recorded a few times. The gene calls are TRBV18 and TRBJ2-1; no firm D call. Between the trimmed V and J ends, which lost 3 bases and 6 bases, there was a span of 6 bases. CDR1 and CDR2 from the germline V gene are KGHSH and LQKENI. This CDR3 region has 12 residues. CDR3 DNA: TGTGCCAGCTCACCCTCGGGCAATGAGCAGTTCTTC. Encoded protein: CASSPSGNEQFF. Looking up the rest from reference TRBV18 and TRBJ2-1 gives the full variable domain: NAGVMQNPRHLVRRRGQEARLRCSPMKGHSHVYWYRQLPEEGLKFMVYLQKENIIDESGMPKERFSAEFPKEGPSILRIQQVVRGDSAAYFCASSPSGNEQFFGPGTRLTVL.

On this clone: An end of the junction does not agree with germline; a read error may underlie this. The CDR3 DNA follows: TGTGCCAGCAGCACCGAGGGGCATAATCAGCGCCAGCATTTT. Its translation: CASSTEGHNQRQHF. This chain links TRBV7-9 with TRBJ1-5; D perhaps matches TRBD1 (5 bases). The CDR3 extends over 14 amino acids. Germline-derived CDR1 and CDR2 are SEHNR and FQNEAQ (reference sequence).

V is TRBV2 and J is TRBJ1-5; no reliable D call. The CDR3 length is 13 residues. V lost 8 bases to trimming and J lost 9 bases, with 17 bases between them. The germline gives CDR1 SNHLY, CDR2 FYNNEI. The CDR3 loop is CASSGPKVGPQHF. CDR3 bases: TGTGCCAGCTCTGGCCCTAAAGTGGGGCCCCAGCATTTT.

The CDR3 sequence: CASSPPANYGYTF. The CDR3 region has the DNA TGTGCCAGCTCACCACCGGCTAACTATGGCTACACCTTC. The V and J genes are TRBV18 and TRBJ1-2; D call uncertain. The V gene lost 0 bases and the J gene lost 0 bases, with 2 bases spanning the gap. This CDR3 has 13 amino acids. The germline gives CDR1 KGHSH, CDR2 LQKENI.

The gene calls are TRBV4-1 and TRBJ2-5; TRBD2 matches 14 bases. This CDR3 is built from 19 residues. After removal of 3 bases from V and 5 bases from J, the junction contained 14 bases not matched to a gene. Looked up from germline, CDR1 is MGHRA and CDR2 is YSYEKL. CDR3 amino acids: CASSHPGLAGGPDRETQYF. CDR3 sequence (DNA): TGCGCCAGCAGCCACCCCGGACTAGCGGGGGGACCTGATCGGGAGACCCAGTACTTC.

In nucleotides, the CDR3 is TGTGCCAGCAGCTTACTGGACAGGGGCTACGAGCAGTACTTC. It encodes CASSLLDRGYEQYF. The genes are TRBV7-9 and TRBJ2-7; 9 positions agree with TRBD1. V gave up 2 bases and J gave up 3 bases; unmatched junction bases: 2. Germline lookup yields CDR1 SEHNR and CDR2 FQNEAQ (reference sequence). CDR3 length: 14 amino acids.

This chain uses TRBV6-1 with TRBJ2-5, with D perhaps matching TRBD2 (6 bases). Germline CDR1 MNHNS, CDR2 SASEGT. The V end was cut by 6 bases, the J end by 5 bases, with 13 bases between. This CDR3 has 13 amino acids. The CDR3 spells CASSNNGGETQYF. The CDR3 DNA follows: TGTGCCAGCAGCAACAATGGAGGGGAGACCCAGTACTTC.

Of note for this clone: Relative to the germline gene, one junction end is altered; a read error may explain this. The genes are TRBV30 and TRBJ2-7; unclear D gene. CDR3 size: 11 residues. The germline gives CDR1 GTSNPN, CDR2 SVGIG (reference sequence). CDR3 in amino acids: CACSPGSEQYF. The CDR3 DNA follows: TGTGCCTGTTCCCCAGGTTCCGAGCAGTACTTT.

This chain joins TRBV30 and TRBJ1-1, with D uncertain. The germline V and J ends were trimmed by 8 bases and 1 base, with 14 bases remaining between them. The CDR3 has 13 amino acids. CDR1 is GTSNPN, CDR2 SVGIG, per germline (reference sequence). The DNA of the CDR3 is TGTGCCCTCTCACACACCGCGAACACTGAAGCTTTCTTT. Translation gives CALSHTANTEAFF. Complete variable domain (other parts from reference TRBV30 and TRBJ1-1): SQTIHQWPATLVQPVGSPLSLECTVEGTSNPNLYWYRQAAGRGLQLLFYSVGIGQISSEVPQNLSASRPQDRQFILSSKKLLLSDSGFYLCALSHTANTEAFFGQGTRLTVV.

In this sample, this clone turned up once. This rearrangement joins TRBV28 to TRBJ1-2; D is uncertain. The ends were cut back, 10 bases at V and 5 bases at J, with 8 bases in the middle. This CDR3 is built from 10 residues. The V gene's germline CDR1 is MDHEN and CDR2 SYDVKM. The DNA of the CDR3 is TGTGCCACCGCTTTATATGGCTACACCTTC. Translation: CATALYGYTF.

V and J are TRBV6-4 and TRBJ2-1; D gene uncertain. CDR3 length: 15 amino acids. Germline-derived CDR1 and CDR2 are MRHNA and SNTAGT. The V end was cut by 5 bases, the J end by 0 bases, with 11 bases between. This CDR3 is CASSRTDGSYNEQFF. CDR3 DNA: TGTGCCAGCAGTCGGACCGACGGCTCCTACAATGAGCAGTTCTTC.

Only a few counts were recorded for this clone. J is TRBJ2-7 and V is TRBV7-8; possibly TRBD2 for D (6 bases). The CDR3 consists of 16 residues. V dropped 5 bases and J dropped 1 base, with 18 bases sitting between them. CDR1 SGHVS and CDR2 FQNEAQ come from the germline V gene. The CDR3 DNA is TGTGCCAGCAGCCTATTCGGGGGAGGTACTTCCTACGAGCAGTACTTC. Protein product: CASSLFGGGTSYEQYF.

V and J are TRBV28 and TRBJ1-4; D not certain. V was clipped by 7 bases and J by 5 bases, with 20 bases between them. CDR3 length: 16 amino acids. Germline CDR1 reads MDHEN; CDR2 reads SYDVKM. The CDR3 sequence: CASNPHQGGGNEKLFF. The CDR3 DNA sequence: TGTGCCAGCAATCCCCACCAAGGTGGAGGAAATGAAAAACTGTTTTTT.

The chain uses TRBV2 and TRBJ2-7; D unclear. Germline V gene lookup returns CDR1 SNHLY and CDR2 FYNNEI. The CDR3 consists of 11 residues. Between the trimmed V and J ends, which lost 6 bases and 1 base, there was a span of 4 bases. CDR3 in DNA: TGTGCCAGCAGATCTTCCTACGAGCAGTACTTC. Its protein product is CASRSSYEQYF.

This chain joins TRBV2 and TRBJ2-2; possible D gene TRBD2, 5 bases. V lost 6 bases and J lost 6, with 14 bases in between. Germline lookup yields CDR1 SNHLY and CDR2 FYNNEI. The CDR3 is 14 residues long. CDR3 sequence: CASRGRRRSGELFF. The CDR3 DNA is TGTGCCAGCAGAGGTAGGAGGCGGTCCGGGGAGCTGTTTTTT.

Only one count was recorded for this clone. In DNA form, the CDR3 reads TGTGCCAGTAGTATCCAGGGGGCTAACGAGCAGTACTTC. Encoded protein: CASSIQGANEQYF. The chain has TRBV19 and TRBJ2-7; 8 nucleotides match TRBD1. Germline V gene lookup returns CDR1 LNHDA and CDR2 SQIVND (reference sequence). The CDR3 length is 13 residues. The J segment lost 5 bases and the V segment lost 3 bases, leaving 3 bases of the junction unmatched.

This sequence joins TRBV30 and TRBJ2-7; D gene ambiguous. The ends were cut back, 2 bases at V and 7 bases at J, with 9 bases in the middle. The germline CDR1 and CDR2 sequences are GTSNPN and SVGIG (reference sequence). This CDR3 has 11 amino acids. The CDR3 DNA reads TGTGCCTGGAGTTTTATGGGAGAGCAGTACTTC. This codes for CAWSFMGEQYF. Combining the CDR3 with reference TRBV30 and TRBJ2-7 gives the whole variable domain SQTIHQWPATLVQPVGSPLSLECTVEGTSNPNLYWYRQAAGRGLQLLFYSVGIGQISSEVPQNLSASRPQDRQFILSSKKLLLSDSGFYLCAWSFMGEQYFGPGTRLTVT.

This clone was picked up one time. The V gene is TRBV30, the J gene TRBJ1-5, with D unresolved. This CDR3 contains 15 residues. Trimming removed 0 bases at V and 1 base at J, with 10 bases between. From germline, CDR1 is GTSNPN and CDR2 SVGIG (reference sequence). The CDR3 nucleotides read TGTGCCTGGAGTGTAACTGGGCTGAGCAATCAGCCCCAGCATTTT. Translating it yields CAWSVTGLSNQPQHF. The entire variable domain, with the rest obtained from reference TRBV30 and TRBJ1-5, is as follows: SQTIHQWPATLVQPVGSPLSLECTVEGTSNPNLYWYRQAAGRGLQLLFYSVGIGQISSEVPQNLSASRPQDRQFILSSKKLLLSDSGFYLCAWSVTGLSNQPQHFGDGTRLSIL.

V is TRBV6-6 and J is TRBJ1-1; a weak D match, TRBD1 (6 bases). With 6 bases removed from V and 4 bases from J, the gap between germline ends came to 18 bases. In germline, CDR1 is MNHNY, CDR2 SVGAGI (reference sequence). The CDR3 has 15 amino acids. CDR3 sequence (DNA): TGTGCCAGCAGCCTAGGAGGGGGTCGGGGCACTGAAGCTTTCTTT. Translating it yields CASSLGGGRGTEAFF.

The chain links TRBV9 to TRBJ2-3, with D possibly TRBD2 on 6 matching bases. Germline-derived CDR1 and CDR2 are SGDLS and YYNGEE. Trimming cost V 0 bases and J 5 bases, with 19 bases left between them. This CDR3 is built from 17 residues. CDR3 sequence: CASSVAGRAGLVDTQYF. Here the CDR3 DNA reads TGTGCCAGCAGCGTAGCCGGGAGAGCTGGATTGGTAGATACGCAGTATTTT.

The rearrangement links TRBV19 to TRBJ1-2; 7 positions match TRBD1. Germline-derived CDR1 and CDR2 are LNHDA and SQIVND (reference sequence). With 6 bases clipped from V and 6 bases from J, the junction kept 10 bases outside the gene matches. The CDR3 extends over 14 amino acids. CDR3 in amino acids: CASSLDQQGHGYTF. The CDR3 region has the DNA TGTGCCAGTAGCTTAGACCAACAGGGGCATGGCTACACCTTC.

The V gene is TRBV19, the J gene TRBJ1-1; D is possibly TRBD1 (5 bases). This CDR3 spans 13 amino acids. The germline V gene has CDR1 LNHDA and CDR2 SQIVND (reference sequence). V lost 2 bases, J lost 3 bases, and 7 bases lay in between. The CDR3 loop reads CASSIKQDTEAFF. The CDR3 region has the DNA TGTGCCAGTAGTATAAAACAGGACACTGAAGCTTTCTTT.

CDR3 nucleotide sequence: TGCGCCAGCAGTGAGATGGGGATTTGGGGGAACACTGAAGCTTTCTTT. This translates into CASSEMGIWGNTEAFF. The chain has TRBV10-2 and TRBJ1-1; D is unclear. Germline assignment: CDR1 WSHSY and CDR2 SAAADI. CDR3 length: 16 amino acids. The ends were cut back, 2 bases at V and 1 base at J, with 14 bases in the middle.

The rearrangement links TRBV30 to TRBJ1-2; perhaps TRBD1 as D (6 bases). This CDR3 spans 14 amino acids. The V gene lost 2 bases and the J gene lost 1 base, with 11 bases spanning the gap. Germline CDR1 reads GTSNPN; CDR2 reads SVGIG (reference sequence). The CDR3 region is CAWSRGVDNYGYTF. For the CDR3, the DNA is TGTGCCTGGAGTAGGGGGGTTGATAACTATGGCTACACCTTC.

The rearrangement joins TRBV6-4 to TRBJ2-1, with 8 bases lining up with TRBD2. Germline trimming cut 4 bases from V and 4 bases from J; bases unmatched to any gene: 6. This CDR3 has 15 amino acids. CDR1 is MRHNA and CDR2 is SNTAGT in the germline V gene. The CDR3 DNA reads as TGTGCCAGCAGTGTAAAGCTAGCGGGTTACAATGAGCAGTTCTTC. It is translated as CASSVKLAGYNEQFF.